The 23 T cell receptor beta chains presented below share a single source sample, sequenced in a study of shared clonotypes between healthy human individuals. The assay was immunoSEQ multiplex PCR, and TCRdb's table has in-frame clones only and misses some. The profile shows roughly 1 million clones, 75% to 85% of them singletons. Sample: memory CD4+ T cells from PBMCs. This sample's subset: CD45RA-negative fraction. The receptors originated from a man younger than 30 in good health. Some clones in this sample may be carry-over from other donors' samples.

The chain links TRBV6-6 to TRBJ2-3; D uncertain. Germline-derived CDR1 and CDR2 are MNHNY and SVGAGI (reference sequence). V lost 10 bases to trimming and J lost 0 bases, with 14 bases between them. The CDR3 runs to 14 residues. The CDR3 nucleotides read TGTGCCACCCGGACGCTCCCTAGCACAGATACGCAGTATTTT. Encoded protein: CATRTLPSTDTQYF.

The rearrangement joins TRBV27 to TRBJ2-7; TRBD1 matches at 9 bases. V gave up 4 bases and J gave up 2 bases; unmatched junction bases: 6. The CDR3 totals 15 residues. The germline V gene encodes CDR1 MNHEY and CDR2 SMNVEV (reference sequence). CDR3 bases: TGTGCCAGCAGTTGGGGACAGGGATCGCCCTACGAGCAGTACTTC. Translation gives CASSWGQGSPYEQYF.

V and J are TRBV4-2 and TRBJ1-2; weak D call: TRBD1 (5 bases). From germline, CDR1 is LGHNA and CDR2 YNFKEQ. The CDR3 runs 15 residues. Trimming stripped 3 bases from V and 3 bases from J, with 14 bases between. The DNA for the CDR3 is TGTGCCAGCAGCCAGCGGGCAGGGATCGACTATGGCTACACCTTC. Its protein is CASSQRAGIDYGYTF.

This clone was detected only once. V gene TRBV4-1 combines with J gene TRBJ2-7; perhaps TRBD2 as D (6 bases). The CDR3 extends over 16 amino acids. V gave up 3 bases and J gave up 6 bases, with 21 bases separating them. The germline CDR1 and CDR2 sequences are MGHRA and YSYEKL. CDR3 in amino acids: CASSQGLSGLRAEQYF. CDR3 in DNA: TGCGCCAGCAGCCAGGGATTATCGGGACTCCGGGCCGAGCAGTACTTC.

This clone was observed a single time. The chain uses TRBV10-3 and TRBJ2-5, with no clear D. The CDR3 spans 12 residues. With 6 bases removed from V and 3 bases from J, the gap between germline ends came to 8 bases. Germline V lookup: CDR1 ENHRY, CDR2 SYGVKD. CDR3 in DNA: TGTGCCATCAGCTACAGAGAAGAGACCCAGTACTTC. It codes for CAISYREETQYF.

The DNA of the CDR3 is TGTGCCAGCAGCCCACCAGGACTTCTGTCCTACGAGCAGTACTTC. Protein product: CASSPPGLLSYEQYF. The chain links TRBV7-9 to TRBJ2-7; D is possibly TRBD2 (5 bases). The CDR3 is 15 residues long. CDR1 and CDR2 from the germline V gene are SEHNR and FQNEAQ (reference sequence). V was clipped by 5 bases and J by 1 base, with 15 bases between them.

The chain has TRBV15 and TRBJ2-5, with D perhaps TRBD1 (5 bases). The CDR3 is 15 residues long. Germline-derived CDR1 and CDR2 are LNHNV and YYDKDF (reference sequence). Trimming cost V 3 bases and J 3 bases, with 14 bases left between them. CDR3 in amino acids: CATSSEKGNKETQYF. The CDR3 nucleotides read TGTGCCACCAGCAGTGAAAAGGGGAATAAAGAGACCCAGTACTTC.

The DNA of the CDR3 is TGTGCCAGCAGCTTCACTGTCAAAAGCAATGAGCAGTTCTTC. Its translation is CASSFTVKSNEQFF. The genes are TRBV11-3 and TRBJ2-1; D not resolved. V gave up 3 bases and J gave up 6 bases, with 12 bases separating them. Germline CDR1 reads SGHNT; CDR2 reads YENEEA. This CDR3 is 14 amino acids long.

The J gene is TRBJ1-1, the V gene TRBV6-1; D perhaps matches TRBD1 (5 bases). There are 12 residues in the CDR3. CDR1 is MNHNS and CDR2 is SASEGT in the germline V gene. V was clipped by 9 bases and J by 8 bases, with 16 bases between them. The CDR3 nucleotides read TGTGCCAGTAGACAGTCATCCCGGGAAGCTTTCTTT. Amino acid sequence: CASRQSSREAFF.

The genes are TRBV28 and TRBJ2-1, with 9 bases identical to TRBD1. This CDR3 comprises 15 residues. Germline CDR1 MDHEN, CDR2 SYDVKM. Trimming took 6 bases from V and 2 from J; bases not matched to a gene: 5. CDR3 DNA sequence: TGTGCCAGCAGCTACAGGACAGGGGCCTACAATGAGCAGTTCTTC. It codes for CASSYRTGAYNEQFF.

The rearrangement links TRBV7-2 to TRBJ2-3; D remains unclear. Trimming removed 9 bases at V and 6 bases at J, with 16 bases between. This CDR3 comprises 13 residues. Germline V gives CDR1 SGHTA, CDR2 FQGNSA. CDR3 nucleotides: TGTGCCAGTGCGCCAACGTCGAGTGATACGCAGTATTTT. Encoded protein: CASAPTSSDTQYF.

This clone has more than one count but fewer than ten. The chain joins TRBV10-3 to TRBJ1-2, with D possibly matching TRBD1 (5 bases). The germline V gene has CDR1 ENHRY and CDR2 SYGVKD. The CDR3 sequence is 14 residues long. Deletions cut 5 bases from V and 3 bases from J, with 13 bases between. CDR3 region: CAISQYGTDYGYTF. In DNA, the CDR3 is TGTGCCATCAGTCAATATGGGACGGACTATGGCTACACCTTC.

The gene calls are TRBV28 and TRBJ2-4; tentatively, D is TRBD1 (6 bases). The V end was cut by 5 bases, the J end by 8 bases, with 22 bases between. The CDR3 totals 16 residues. The V gene's germline CDR1 is MDHEN and CDR2 SYDVKM. CDR3 in amino acids: CASSTRTAHQKHIQYF. The CDR3 nucleotides read TGTGCCAGCAGTACTCGGACAGCCCATCAGAAACACATTCAGTACTTC.

This clone was recorded once. The chain carries TRBV7-2 and TRBJ1-2; D is possibly TRBD1 (6 bases). This CDR3 is 14 amino acids long. The germline V gene has CDR1 SGHTA and CDR2 FQGNSA. The V end lost 1 base, the J end lost 5 bases, and 11 bases lay between the germline ends. The chain's CDR3 is CASSLGTVPYGYTF. The CDR3 DNA reads TGTGCCAGCAGCTTAGGGACAGTTCCTTATGGCTACACCTTC.

The chain uses TRBV5-1 and TRBJ2-3; no firm D call. Trimming removed 0 bases at V and 7 bases at J, with 6 bases between. CDR1 is SGHRS, CDR2 YFSETQ, per germline. The CDR3 contains 12 residues. The CDR3 region has the DNA TGCGCCAGCAGCTTGGGTTCTCATACGCAGTATTTT. It specifies CASSLGSHTQYF. The variable domain in full, with the rest retrieved from reference TRBV5-1 and TRBJ2-3, is KAGVTQTPRYLIKTRGQQVTLSCSPISGHRSVSWYQQTPGQGLQFLFEYFSETQRNKGNFPGRFSGRQFSNSRSEMNVSTLELGDSALYLCASSLGSHTQYFGPGTRLTVL.

This chain uses TRBV4-2 with TRBJ1-3; D is undetermined. The CDR3 totals 16 residues. V was trimmed by 1 base and J by 0 bases, leaving 10 bases between them. Germline V gene lookup returns CDR1 LGHNA and CDR2 YNFKEQ. CDR3 residues: CASSQARLHSGNTIYF. The DNA of the CDR3 is TGTGCCAGCAGCCAAGCCAGACTCCACTCTGGAAACACCATATATTTT.

The chain combines TRBV11-3 with TRBJ2-7; 7 nucleotides line up with TRBD2. The CDR3 totals 17 residues. The V segment lost 5 bases and the J segment 2 bases; nucleotides outside the gene matches: 15. The germline V gene encodes CDR1 SGHNT and CDR2 YENEEA. As DNA, the CDR3 is TGTGCCAGCAGCCCGCCCCTAGATAGCGGGCGGACCTACGAGCAGTACTTC. As protein: CASSPPLDSGRTYEQYF.

CDR3 sequence reads: CASSLSLAGELDEQFF. CDR3 nucleotides: TGCGCCAGCAGCTTGTCTCTAGCGGGAGAGTTGGATGAGCAGTTCTTC. The chain carries TRBV5-1 and TRBJ2-1, with 10 bases fitting TRBD2. Germline V gene lookup returns CDR1 SGHRS and CDR2 YFSETQ. This CDR3 is built from 16 residues. Losses at the gene ends were 1 base for V and 8 bases for J; bases not matched to a gene: 9. The variable domain in full, completed from reference TRBV5-1 and TRBJ2-1, reads KAGVTQTPRYLIKTRGQQVTLSCSPISGHRSVSWYQQTPGQGLQFLFEYFSETQRNKGNFPGRFSGRQFSNSRSEMNVSTLELGDSALYLCASSLSLAGELDEQFFGPGTRLTVL.

The V gene is TRBV14, the J gene TRBJ1-1; tentative D call: TRBD1 (6 bases). CDR1 and CDR2 (germline): SGHDN, FVKESK. This CDR3 contains 12 residues. V lost 4 bases and J 9 bases, leaving 12 bases between the germline ends. In nucleotides, the CDR3 is TGTGCCAGCAGCCCGCGGGACAACCAAGCTTTCTTT. Its protein product is CASSPRDNQAFF.

The V call is TRBV5-1, the J call TRBJ2-7; TRBD1 matches at 10 bases. The CDR3 covers 17 residues. V lost 3 bases and J lost 4; bases outside the gene matches: 13. The V gene's germline CDR1 is SGHRS and CDR2 YFSETQ. CDR3 protein: CASSSLTGTGVPYEQYF. The CDR3 DNA sequence: TGCGCCAGCAGCTCGCTAACCGGGACAGGGGTCCCATACGAGCAGTACTTC.

V and J are TRBV7-2 and TRBJ1-2, with 7 bases matching TRBD1. The V and J ends lost 1 base and 8 bases, in that order; junction bases with no gene match: 10. The CDR3 spans 15 residues. Germline values: CDR1 SGHTA, CDR2 FQGNSA. In DNA form, the CDR3 reads TGTGCCAGCAGCTTAGACCCCGGCGACAGGGACGGCTACACCTTC. Protein product: CASSLDPGDRDGYTF.

The gene calls are TRBV7-3 and TRBJ2-7, with 10 nucleotides matching TRBD1. The CDR3 covers 13 residues. V lost 3 bases to trimming and J lost 6 bases; unmatched junction nucleotides: 2. The germline gives CDR1 SGHTA, CDR2 FQGTGA. CDR3 protein: CASSLTGGGEQYF. Here the CDR3 DNA reads TGTGCCAGCAGCTTGACAGGGGGCGGCGAGCAGTACTTC. Full variable domain (outside the CDR3, taken from reference TRBV7-3 and TRBJ2-7): GAGVSQTPSNKVTEKGKYVELRCDPISGHTALYWYRQSLGQGPEFLIYFQGTGAADDSGLPNDRFFAVRPEGSVSTLKIQRTERGDSAVYLCASSLTGGGEQYFGPGTRLTVT.

The chain has TRBV19 and TRBJ2-2, with D possibly called TRBD1 or TRBD2 (5 bases each). The CDR3 sequence is 17 residues long. Between the trimmed V and J ends, which lost 3 bases and 0 bases, there was a span of 14 bases. The germline V gene has CDR1 LNHDA and CDR2 SQIVND (reference sequence). The CDR3, as DNA: TGTGCCAGTAGTATGGGCTTGGGACGTACGAACACCGGGGAGCTGTTTTTT. This gives the protein CASSMGLGRTNTGELFF.